This T cell receptor beta chain was recorded in a study of blood T cell repertoires in COVID-19. About the study: Samples came from the United States, Italy and Spain, spanning acute and convalescent COVID-19. From T cells, B-cell-depleted T cells, or PBMCs came the material, which was cDNA or gDNA.

Seattle patients were enrolled while actively infected and followed longitudinally. In the authors' methods: Reference gene primer amplification gave estimated nucleated cell counts. Produced via immunoSEQ multiplex PCR; TCRdb's table is partial and in-frame only. V, J and clone size reflect that table, while D and trimming were determined from the DNA. The table includes about 200,000 clones, 92% detected once. The CDR3 length is 16 residues. The V gene lost 0 bases and the J gene lost 5 bases, with 17 bases spanning the gap. Germline V gives CDR1 SGDLS, CDR2 YYNGEE. This chain uses TRBV9 with TRBJ2-5; a weak D match, TRBD2 (6 bases). The sequencing sample was made of peripheral blood. The sequence was collected from a man aged 55 to 70 with COVID-19, enrolled during active disease. This chain's CDR3 is CASSVGGSGTHETQYF. CDR3 nucleotide sequence: TGTGCCAGCAGCGTAGGGGGTAGCGGTACTCACGAGACCCAGTACTTC. The full variable domain, its missing parts supplied by reference TRBV9 and TRBJ2-5, is DSGVTQTPKHLITATGQRVTLRCSPRSGDLSVYWYQQSLDQGLQFLIQYYNGEERAKGNILERFSAQQFPDLHSELNLSSLELGDSALYFCASSVGGSGTHETQYFGPGTRLLVL.